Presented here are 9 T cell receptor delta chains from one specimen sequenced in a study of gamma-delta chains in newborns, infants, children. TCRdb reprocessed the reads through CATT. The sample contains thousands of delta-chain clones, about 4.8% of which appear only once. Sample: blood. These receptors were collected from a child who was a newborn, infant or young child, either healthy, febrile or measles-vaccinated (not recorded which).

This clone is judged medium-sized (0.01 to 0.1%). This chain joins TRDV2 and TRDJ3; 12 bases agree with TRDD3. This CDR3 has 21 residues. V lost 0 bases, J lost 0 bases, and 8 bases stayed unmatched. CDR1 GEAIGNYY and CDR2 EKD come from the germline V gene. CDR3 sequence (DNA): TGTGCCTGTGACACCGCAAGTACTGGGGGATACAGCTCCTGGGACACCCGACAGATGTTTTTC. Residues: CACDTASTGGYSSWDTRQMFF.

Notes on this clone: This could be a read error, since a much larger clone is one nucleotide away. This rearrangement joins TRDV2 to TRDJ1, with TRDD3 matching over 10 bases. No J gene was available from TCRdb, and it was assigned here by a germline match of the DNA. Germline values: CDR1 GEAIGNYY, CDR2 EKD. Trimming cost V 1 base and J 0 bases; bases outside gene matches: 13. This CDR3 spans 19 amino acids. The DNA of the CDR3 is TGTGCCTGTGACACAATTAGCACTGGGGGATGCCTGTACACCGATAAACTCATCTTT. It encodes CACDTISTGGCLYTDKLIF.

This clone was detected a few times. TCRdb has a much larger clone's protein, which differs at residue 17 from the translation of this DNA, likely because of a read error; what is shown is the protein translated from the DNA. The CDR3 nucleotides are TGTGCCTGTGATCCCCTCGTTACTGGGGGATACGAAACCGATAAACTCACCTTT. This translates into CACDPLVTGGYETDKLTF. This chain uses TRDV2 with TRDJ1; 13 positions agree with TRDD3. Germline CDR1 is GEAIGNYY and CDR2 is EKD. CDR3 size: 18 residues.

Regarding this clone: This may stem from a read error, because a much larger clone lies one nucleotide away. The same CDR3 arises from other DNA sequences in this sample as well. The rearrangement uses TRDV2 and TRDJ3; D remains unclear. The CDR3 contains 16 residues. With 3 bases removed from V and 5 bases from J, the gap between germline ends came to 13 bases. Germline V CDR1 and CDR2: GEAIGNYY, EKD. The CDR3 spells CACDGLRLRDTRQMFF. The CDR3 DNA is TGTGCCTGTGACGGGCTGCGACTCCGGGACACCCGACAGATGTTTTTC.

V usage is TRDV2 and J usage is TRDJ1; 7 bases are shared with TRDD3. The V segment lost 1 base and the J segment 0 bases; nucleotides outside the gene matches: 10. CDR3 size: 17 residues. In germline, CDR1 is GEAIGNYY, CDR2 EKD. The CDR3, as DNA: TGTGCCTGTGACACGCTTTCTGGGGGGCCGTACACCGATAAACTCATCTTT. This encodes CACDTLSGGPYTDKLIF.

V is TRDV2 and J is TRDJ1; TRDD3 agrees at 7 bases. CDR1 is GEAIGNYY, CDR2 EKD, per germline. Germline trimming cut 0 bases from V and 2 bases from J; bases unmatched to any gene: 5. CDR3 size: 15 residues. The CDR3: CACDTVDTLTDKLIF. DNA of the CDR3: TGTGCCTGTGACACCGTGGATACGCTGACCGATAAACTCATCTTT.

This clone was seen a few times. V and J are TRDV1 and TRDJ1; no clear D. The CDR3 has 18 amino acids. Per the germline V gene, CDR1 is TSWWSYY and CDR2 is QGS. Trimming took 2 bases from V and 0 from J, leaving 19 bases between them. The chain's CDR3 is CALGEKCGTSLYTDKLIF. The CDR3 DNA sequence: TGTGCTCTTGGGGAAAAGTGTGGTACGAGCCTGTACACCGATAAACTCATCTTT.

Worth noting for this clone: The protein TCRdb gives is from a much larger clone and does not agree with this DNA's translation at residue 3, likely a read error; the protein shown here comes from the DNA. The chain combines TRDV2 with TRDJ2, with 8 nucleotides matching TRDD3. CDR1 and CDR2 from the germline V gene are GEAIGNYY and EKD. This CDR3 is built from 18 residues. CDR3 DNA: TGTGCCAGTGACAATATCGTACTGGGGGGCAGATTGACAGCACAACTCTTCTTT. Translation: CASDNIVLGGRLTAQLFF.

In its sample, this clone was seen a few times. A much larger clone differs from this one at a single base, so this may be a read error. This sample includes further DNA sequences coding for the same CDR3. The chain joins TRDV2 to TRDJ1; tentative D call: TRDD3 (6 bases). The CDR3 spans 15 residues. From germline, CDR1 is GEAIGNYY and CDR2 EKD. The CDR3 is CACDELGGNTDKLIF. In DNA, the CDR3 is TGTGCCTGTGACGAGCTTGGGGGGAACACCGATAAGCTCATCTTT.